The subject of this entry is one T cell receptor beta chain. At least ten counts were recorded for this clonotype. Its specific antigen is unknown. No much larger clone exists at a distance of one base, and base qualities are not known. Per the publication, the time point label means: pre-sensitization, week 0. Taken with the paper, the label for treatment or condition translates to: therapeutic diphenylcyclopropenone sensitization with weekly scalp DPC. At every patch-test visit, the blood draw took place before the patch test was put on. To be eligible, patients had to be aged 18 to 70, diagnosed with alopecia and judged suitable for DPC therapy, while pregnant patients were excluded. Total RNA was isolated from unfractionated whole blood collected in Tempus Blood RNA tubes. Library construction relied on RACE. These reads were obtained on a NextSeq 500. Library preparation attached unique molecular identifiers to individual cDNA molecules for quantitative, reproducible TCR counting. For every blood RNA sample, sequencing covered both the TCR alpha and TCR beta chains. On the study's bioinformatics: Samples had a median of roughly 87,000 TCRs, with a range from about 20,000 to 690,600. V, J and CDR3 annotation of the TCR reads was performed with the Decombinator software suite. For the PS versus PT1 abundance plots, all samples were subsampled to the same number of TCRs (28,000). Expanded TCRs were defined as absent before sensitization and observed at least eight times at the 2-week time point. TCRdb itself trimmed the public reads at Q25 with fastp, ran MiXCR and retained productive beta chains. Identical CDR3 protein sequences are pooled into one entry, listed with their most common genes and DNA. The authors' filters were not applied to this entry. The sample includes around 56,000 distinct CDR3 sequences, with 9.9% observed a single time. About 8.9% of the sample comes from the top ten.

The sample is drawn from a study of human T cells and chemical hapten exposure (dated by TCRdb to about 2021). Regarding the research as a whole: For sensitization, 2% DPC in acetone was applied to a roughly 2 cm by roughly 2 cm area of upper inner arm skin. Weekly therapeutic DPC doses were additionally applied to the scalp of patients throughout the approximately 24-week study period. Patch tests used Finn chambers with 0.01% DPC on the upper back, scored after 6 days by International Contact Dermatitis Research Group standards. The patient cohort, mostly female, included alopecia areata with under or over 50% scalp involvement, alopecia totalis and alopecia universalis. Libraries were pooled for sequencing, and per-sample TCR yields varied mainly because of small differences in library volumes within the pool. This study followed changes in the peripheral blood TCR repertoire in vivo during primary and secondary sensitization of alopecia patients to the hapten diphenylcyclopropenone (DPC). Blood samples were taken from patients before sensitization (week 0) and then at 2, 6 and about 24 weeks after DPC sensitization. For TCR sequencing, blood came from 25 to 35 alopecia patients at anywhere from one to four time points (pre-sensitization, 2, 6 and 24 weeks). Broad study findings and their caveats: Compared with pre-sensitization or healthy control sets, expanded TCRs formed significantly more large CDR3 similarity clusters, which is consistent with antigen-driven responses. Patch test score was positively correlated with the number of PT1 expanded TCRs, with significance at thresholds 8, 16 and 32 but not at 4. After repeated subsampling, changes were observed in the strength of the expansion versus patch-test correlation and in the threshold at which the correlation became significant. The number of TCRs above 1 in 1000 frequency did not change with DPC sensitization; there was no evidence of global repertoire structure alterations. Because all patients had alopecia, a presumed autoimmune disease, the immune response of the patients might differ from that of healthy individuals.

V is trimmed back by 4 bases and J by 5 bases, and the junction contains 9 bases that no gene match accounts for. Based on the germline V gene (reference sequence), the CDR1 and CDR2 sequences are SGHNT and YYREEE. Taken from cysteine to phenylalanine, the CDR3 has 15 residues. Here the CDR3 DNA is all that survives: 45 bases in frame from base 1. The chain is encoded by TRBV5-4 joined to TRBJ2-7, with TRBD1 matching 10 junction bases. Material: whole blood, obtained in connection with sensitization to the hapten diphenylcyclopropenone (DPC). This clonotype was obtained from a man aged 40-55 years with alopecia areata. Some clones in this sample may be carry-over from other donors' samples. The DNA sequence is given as TGTGCCAGCAGCCCCCAGACAGGGGGCTGGGACGAGCAGTACTTC. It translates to CASSPQTGGWDEQYF.